These 29 T cell receptor beta chains share one sample of origin, sequenced in a study of blood T cell dynamics during melanoma immunotherapy. The time point here: pre-treatment baseline. Profiled with immunoSEQ multiplex PCR; TCRdb holds only in-frame clones, not every one. The sample has about 16,000 clones, 90% to 95% seen once. Sequences were derived from blood, sampled from a patient treated with checkpoint blockade. Receptor source: a human donor with melanoma.

The V call is TRBV6-6, the J call TRBJ2-7; D gene unclear. Germline assignment: CDR1 MNHNY and CDR2 SVGAGI (reference sequence). The CDR3 is 14 residues long. Trimming stripped 0 bases from V and 1 base from J, with 7 bases between. The CDR3 sequence: CASSYSRQSYEQYF. The CDR3 DNA reads TGTGCCAGCAGTTACTCTAGGCAGTCCTACGAGCAGTACTTC.

The rearrangement joins TRBV28 to TRBJ2-7; 9 bases are shared with TRBD2. CDR1 MDHEN and CDR2 SYDVKM come from the germline V gene. CDR3 length: 18 amino acids. Losses at the gene ends were 5 bases for V and 0 bases for J; bases not matched to a gene: 14. The CDR3 bases are TGTGCCAGCAGTCCGTCTTCGGGGCGGGGGGGCCTCTCCTACGAGCAGTACTTC. This translates into CASSPSSGRGGLSYEQYF.

The chain recombines TRBV25-1 with TRBJ2-1, with 9 bases lining up with TRBD1. Germline CDR1 MGHDK, CDR2 SYGVNS. The ends lost 1 base at V and 7 bases at J; junction bases unmatched: 5. The CDR3 is made up of 15 amino acids. CDR3 sequence (DNA): TGTGCCAGCAGTGAATGGCGGACAGGGGAAAATGAGCAGTTCTTC. Its translation: CASSEWRTGENEQFF. Based on the CDR3 plus reference TRBV25-1 and TRBJ2-1, the full variable domain is EADIYQTPRYLVIGTGKKITLECSQTMGHDKMYWYQQDPGMELHLIHYSYGVNSTEKGDLSSESTVSRIRTEHFPLTLESARPSHTSQYLCASSEWRTGENEQFFGPGTRLTVL.

CDR3 residues: CASSPWAGGPRNEQFF. CDR3 in DNA: TGTGCCAGCAGCCCCTGGGCGGGAGGGCCGCGGAATGAGCAGTTCTTC. The rearrangement uses TRBV7-9 and TRBJ2-1; 9 bases are a match to TRBD2. Germline values: CDR1 SEHNR, CDR2 FQNEAQ (reference sequence). V shed 5 bases and J 7 bases; nucleotides not matched to a gene: 12. The CDR3 contains 16 residues.

This clone was detected a few times. This chain links TRBV18 with TRBJ1-5, with D maybe TRBD1 (5 bases). The CDR3 spans 13 residues. The V gene's germline CDR1 is KGHSH and CDR2 LQKENI. V gave up 6 bases and J gave up 5 bases, with 11 bases separating them. The CDR3 protein is CASSPGTDQPQHF. The CDR3 coding sequence is TGTGCCAGCTCCCCGGGGACCGATCAGCCCCAGCATTTT.

The DNA for the CDR3 is TGTGCCAGCAGTCCCCCAGGAGTAGATACGCAGTATTTT. Translated: CASSPPGVDTQYF. The chain links TRBV28 to TRBJ2-3; D gene unclear. The CDR3 is 13 amino acids. V dropped 5 bases and J dropped 5 bases, with 11 bases sitting between them. CDR1 MDHEN and CDR2 SYDVKM come from the germline V gene.

J is TRBJ1-3 and V is TRBV6-5, with 7 bases lining up with TRBD1. V was pared by 10 bases and J by 9 bases, with 18 bases of the junction left unmatched. Germline V gene sequence: CDR1 MNHEY, CDR2 SVGAGI. This CDR3 spans 15 amino acids. CDR3 nucleotides: TGTGCCACCCGACAGGGCTTTAATAGATTGAGCACCATATATTTT. As protein: CATRQGFNRLSTIYF.

The chain links TRBV10-2 to TRBJ2-1; 7 bases align to TRBD2. V shed 5 bases and J 2 bases; nucleotides not matched to a gene: 3. CDR3 length equals 14 residues. From germline, CDR1 is WSHSY and CDR2 SAAADI. The CDR3, as DNA: TGCGCCAGCAGTCAGCGGGATCCCTACAATGAGCAGTTCTTC. It specifies CASSQRDPYNEQFF.

This chain links TRBV9 with TRBJ2-3; 10 positions agree with TRBD2. The V gene's germline CDR1 is SGDLS and CDR2 YYNGEE. The CDR3 has 18 amino acids. V shed 2 bases and J 0 bases; nucleotides not matched to a gene: 9. The CDR3 DNA is TGTGCCAGCAGCGTCGGACTAGCGGTGACCTCTAGCACAGATACGCAGTATTTT. This encodes CASSVGLAVTSSTDTQYF. Full variable domain (remainder filled in from reference TRBV9 and TRBJ2-3): DSGVTQTPKHLITATGQRVTLRCSPRSGDLSVYWYQQSLDQGLQFLIQYYNGEERAKGNILERFSAQQFPDLHSELNLSSLELGDSALYFCASSVGLAVTSSTDTQYFGPGTRLTVL.

The chain carries TRBV5-1 and TRBJ2-7; 10 bases are a match to TRBD1. Germline loops: CDR1 SGHRS, CDR2 YFSETQ. The CDR3 sequence is 14 residues long. V lost 3 bases and J lost 7; bases outside the gene matches: 7. The CDR3 is CASSYRQGAYEQYF. The CDR3 DNA is TGCGCCAGCAGCTATCGACAGGGGGCTTATGAGCAGTACTTC.

This chain links TRBV6-4 with TRBJ2-3; D could derive from TRBD1 or TRBD2 (5 bases each). The V gene's germline CDR1 is MRHNA and CDR2 SNTAGT. V was pared by 2 bases and J by 6 bases, with 9 bases between. The length of the CDR3 is 13 residues. CDR3: CASSDRGRDTQYF. DNA for the CDR3: TGTGCCAGCAGTGACAGGGGACGTGATACGCAGTATTTT.

DNA of the CDR3: TGTGCCAGCAGCTTCGGTTTCCCTAGCGGGGATTCAGATACGCAGTATTTT. Its translation: CASSFGFPSGDSDTQYF. The chain combines TRBV11-3 with TRBJ2-3, with 9 nucleotides matching TRBD2. This CDR3 has 17 residues. V shed 3 bases and J 4 bases; nucleotides not matched to a gene: 11. Germline assignment: CDR1 SGHNT and CDR2 YENEEA.

The V and J genes are TRBV7-8 and TRBJ1-2, with 7 bases identical to TRBD1. The CDR3 extends over 14 amino acids. V trimming: 1 base; J trimming: 6 bases; junction bases outside the gene matches: 5. Germline V lookup: CDR1 SGHVS, CDR2 FQNEAQ. The CDR3: CASSLETGADGYTF. The CDR3 DNA is TGTGCCAGCAGCTTAGAAACAGGGGCAGATGGCTACACCTTC.

The chain uses TRBV12-5 and TRBJ2-7; TRBD2 agrees at 8 bases. Per germline, CDR1 LGHNT and CDR2 FRNRAP. Unmatched junction bases numbered 4, after V lost 5 bases and J lost 1 base. This CDR3 has 14 amino acids. This CDR3 reads CASGPGGSSYEQYF. As DNA, the CDR3 is TGTGCTAGTGGTCCGGGAGGGTCTTCCTACGAGCAGTACTTC.

The V call is TRBV7-9, the J call TRBJ2-7, with D possibly TRBD1 on 7 matching bases. V dropped 5 bases and J dropped 3 bases, with 23 bases sitting between them. Germline CDR1 SEHNR, CDR2 FQNEAQ (reference sequence). The length of the CDR3 is 17 residues. CDR3 DNA sequence: TGTGCCAGCAGCCCCTCTGGGGGGACAGAATTCTTCTACGAGCAGTACTTC. This gives the protein CASSPSGGTEFFYEQYF.

The chain has TRBV11-2 and TRBJ2-1; 10 bases map to TRBD2. The V gene end was trimmed by 1 base and the J gene end by 9 bases; junction bases not matched to a gene: 9. The germline gives CDR1 SGHAT, CDR2 FQNNGV. This CDR3 region has 16 residues. CDR3 coding DNA: TGTGCCAGCAGCTTAGTACGGAGCGGGGGGGCCGGTGAGCAGTTCTTC. It is translated as CASSLVRSGGAGEQFF.

This chain links TRBV28 with TRBJ2-7; TRBD1 agrees at 10 bases. V lost 6 bases to trimming and J lost 7 bases; unmatched junction nucleotides: 12. The CDR3 sequence is 15 residues long. In germline, CDR1 is MDHEN, CDR2 SYDVKM. The CDR3 here is CASRPHGTGENEQYF. Written as DNA, the CDR3 is TGTGCCAGCAGACCCCACGGGACAGGGGAAAATGAGCAGTACTTC.

This clone was counted once. The CDR3 loop reads CASRPTGTLELFF. The CDR3 region has the DNA TGTGCCAGCAGACCCACCGGGACGTTGGAGCTGTTTTTT. J is TRBJ2-2 and V is TRBV27, with D perhaps assigned TRBD1 or TRBD2 (5 bases each). Per germline, CDR1 MNHEY and CDR2 SMNVEV (reference sequence). The germline V and J ends were trimmed by 6 bases and 10 bases, with 15 bases remaining between them. The CDR3 has 13 amino acids.

V gene TRBV28 combines with J gene TRBJ1-2, with TRBD1 identical over 8 bases. V shed 3 bases and J 5 bases; nucleotides not matched to a gene: 14. Looked up from germline, CDR1 is MDHEN and CDR2 is SYDVKM. The CDR3 spans 17 residues. The CDR3 loop is CASSFPLPTGGEYGYTF. CDR3 in DNA: TGTGCCAGCAGTTTTCCCCTGCCCACAGGGGGGGAATATGGCTACACCTTC.

The genes are TRBV25-1 and TRBJ1-1; TRBD1 aligns across 9 bases. CDR3 size: 15 residues. V shed 3 bases, J shed 5 bases, and the junction held 7 bases outside the gene matches. Germline assignment: CDR1 MGHDK and CDR2 SYGVNS. DNA of the CDR3: TGTGCCAGCAGTGACGACAGGGGGGTTAGGACTGAAGCTTTCTTT. Its protein is CASSDDRGVRTEAFF.

The chain joins TRBV6-6 to TRBJ1-5; D is undetermined. The CDR3 covers 14 residues. Trimming pared 7 bases from V and 6 bases from J, leaving 16 bases between. The V gene's germline CDR1 is MNHNY and CDR2 SVGAGI (reference sequence). CDR3 bases: TGTGCCAGCATGGGCCTTCCGTCGGGTCAGCCCCAGCATTTT. It yields the protein CASMGLPSGQPQHF.

The rearrangement uses TRBV2 and TRBJ2-7; the D call may be TRBD1 or TRBD2 (5 bases each). The V end was cut by 4 bases, the J end by 0 bases, with 10 bases between. The CDR3 contains 14 residues. From germline, CDR1 is SNHLY and CDR2 FYNNEI. CDR3 residues: CASSGPGSSYEQYF. CDR3 bases: TGTGCCAGCAGTGGTCCAGGGAGCTCCTACGAGCAGTACTTC. Full variable domain (rest looked up from reference TRBV2 and TRBJ2-7): EPEVTQTPSHQVTQMGQEVILRCVPISNHLYFYWYRQILGQKVEFLVSFYNNEISEKSEIFDDQFSVERPDGSNFTLKIRSTKLEDSAMYFCASSGPGSSYEQYFGPGTRLTVT.

In this sample, this clone turned up once. The chain has TRBV7-3 and TRBJ1-1, with 7 bases that match TRBD1. The CDR3 extends over 15 amino acids. The V gene's germline CDR1 is SGHTA and CDR2 FQGTGA. V lost 4 bases and J lost 4; bases outside the gene matches: 9. This chain's CDR3 is CASSSKGARGTEAFF. The CDR3 DNA is TGTGCCAGCAGCTCCAAGGGGGCGCGTGGCACTGAAGCTTTCTTT.

The rearrangement links TRBV5-8 to TRBJ1-1; weak D call: TRBD1 (6 bases). From germline, CDR1 is SGHTS and CDR2 YDEGEE. CDR3 length: 12 amino acids. The V end lost 4 bases, the J end lost 8 bases, and 12 bases lay between the germline ends. The CDR3 spells CASSPQGWEAFF. CDR3 bases: TGTGCCAGCAGCCCACAGGGATGGGAAGCTTTCTTT.

The chain carries TRBV18 and TRBJ2-7, with 9 bases identical to TRBD2. In germline, CDR1 is KGHSH, CDR2 LQKENI. This CDR3 has 15 amino acids. V lost 0 bases and J lost 2; bases outside the gene matches: 2. The CDR3 DNA is TGTGCCAGCTCACCACCGGGACTAGCTGCCTACGAGCAGTACTTC. This gives the protein CASSPPGLAAYEQYF.

This chain links TRBV27 with TRBJ2-1; 10 bases map to TRBD2. Germline V lookup: CDR1 MNHEY, CDR2 SMNVEV (reference sequence). V gave up 4 bases and J gave up 4 bases; unmatched junction bases: 4. The CDR3 length is 15 residues. CDR3 bases: TGTGCCAGCAGTTCCTCGGGACTAGCGTACAATGAGCAGTTCTTC. It encodes CASSSSGLAYNEQFF.

The rearrangement uses TRBV6-4 and TRBJ2-3, with D unclear. The CDR3 runs 14 residues. Germline CDR1 and CDR2: MRHNA and SNTAGT. V dropped 2 bases and J dropped 1 base, with 7 bases sitting between them. The CDR3 region is CASSDGSGTDTQYF. CDR3 in DNA: TGTGCCAGCAGTGACGGATCCGGCACAGATACGCAGTATTTT.

The rearrangement links TRBV18 to TRBJ2-1, with 8 bases aligning to TRBD1. The CDR3 sequence is 15 residues long. V gave up 3 bases and J gave up 6 bases; unmatched junction bases: 7. The germline CDR1 and CDR2 sequences are KGHSH and LQKENI. The DNA for the CDR3 is TGTGCCAGCTCACCGAAGACAGGGGTTAGCAATGAGCAGTTCTTC. Its protein product is CASSPKTGVSNEQFF.

On this clone itself: Other DNA variants within this sample encode the same CDR3. CDR3 sequence: CASSLEAANEQFF. The CDR3 nucleotides read TGTGCCAGCAGCTTAGAGGCGGCTAATGAGCAGTTCTTC. The genes are TRBV7-2 and TRBJ2-1; D ambiguous. Germline V CDR1 and CDR2: SGHTA, FQGNSA. CDR3 length equals 13 residues. V lost 1 base, J lost 7 bases, and 8 bases lay in between.